This TCR beta chain was sequenced during a study of OX40 agonist ivuxolimab in advanced cancers. With respect to the entire study: Ivuxolimab was an agonistic, fully human IgG2 monoclonal antibody directed against OX40 (CD134), a costimulatory receptor. A male proportion of around 80% and a mean age of around 60 years, ranging from about 20 to 80, were recorded for the dose-escalation cohort. Intravenous ivuxolimab was administered to patients every 2 weeks at six dose levels: 0.01, 0.1, 0.3, 1.5, 3 and 10 mg/kg. Partial responses were achieved by three dose-escalation patients, of whom one had hepatocellular carcinoma and two had cutaneous melanoma. The point of sequencing TCRbeta in the periphery was to test whether ivuxolimab changed TCR sequence diversity and drove clonal T-cell expansion. Patients were allowed to have had prior anti-PD-1, anti-PD-L1 or anti-CTLA-4 therapy, and 30% to 40% of the dose-escalation patients had been treated with checkpoint inhibitors. The paper covers the monotherapy dose-escalation part of the phase I ivuxolimab trial, which included N of about 50 patients. Of the approximately 50 dose-escalation patients, hepatocellular carcinoma was present in about 19, melanoma in some 15, renal cell carcinoma in 9 and head and neck cancer in 9.

To sequence the TCRbeta CDR3 region, genomic DNA was isolated from the sorted cells. The immunoSEQ Assay was used for sequencing of TCRbeta CDR3 regions. The table was pulled from immuneACCESS by TCRdb, which kept in-frame rearrangements only. Such tables lose some clones; where checked, under half of the loss comes from unresolved V genes, and the rest has no known cause. In all, the sample holds 60,000 to 80,000 clones, and 65% to 90% of those were seen once. The ten largest clones take up approximately 1.5% of the sample. The full study reports these points: Clonal expansion of both CD4+ and CD8+ blood T cells was observed from baseline to week 6 at doses 0.1 to 3.0 mg/kg. Which antigens the clonally expanded peripheral T cells were specific for was not determined. Partial responders in the 0.1-3.0 mg/kg groups had among the lowest normalized peripheral clonal expansion, especially among CD8+ T cells. Low levels of normalized T-cell clonal expansion were also shown by some nonresponding patients. On average, CD8+ T cells showed more expanded clones than CD4+ T cells after ivuxolimab.

Patients with a history of autoimmune disease or receiving systemic immunosuppression were excluded from the trial. Peripheral blood for TCR sequencing was collected from all dose cohorts at baseline, on cycle 4 day 1, and on cycle 7 day 1. The samples were taken from a phase I, first-in-human, multicenter, open-label dose-escalation trial of ivuxolimab. Adults with locally advanced or metastatic melanoma, renal cell carcinoma, hepatocellular carcinoma or head and neck squamous cell carcinoma were enrolled in the trial. Before TCR sequencing, CD4+ T cells and CD8+ T cells were sorted from peripheral blood as separate populations. CDR1 and CDR2, per the germline V gene, are SNHLY and FYNNEI. The cysteine opens and the phenylalanine closes a CDR3 of 13 amino acids. Left in the record is the CDR3 DNA by itself, 39 bases read in frame from the first base. The trim is 6 bases for V and 3 bases for J, with a gap of 10 bases between the germline ends.

In the case of this clone: Which antigen it targets is not known. Base qualities are not provided; no much larger clone lies one nucleotide away.

The source of this sequence is an adult with an advanced solid tumor such as melanoma, head and neck, liver or kidney cancer. The rearranged chain carries TRBV2 and TRBJ2-3; the D gene identity is not certain. The sequencing used CD4+ or CD8+ T cells sorted from blood, collected in a trial of the OX40 agonist ivuxolimab. The CDR3 amino acid sequence is: CASRGSGTDTQYF. The nucleotide sequence reads as follows: TGTGCCAGCAGGGGGTCCGGGACAGATACGCAGTATTTT.